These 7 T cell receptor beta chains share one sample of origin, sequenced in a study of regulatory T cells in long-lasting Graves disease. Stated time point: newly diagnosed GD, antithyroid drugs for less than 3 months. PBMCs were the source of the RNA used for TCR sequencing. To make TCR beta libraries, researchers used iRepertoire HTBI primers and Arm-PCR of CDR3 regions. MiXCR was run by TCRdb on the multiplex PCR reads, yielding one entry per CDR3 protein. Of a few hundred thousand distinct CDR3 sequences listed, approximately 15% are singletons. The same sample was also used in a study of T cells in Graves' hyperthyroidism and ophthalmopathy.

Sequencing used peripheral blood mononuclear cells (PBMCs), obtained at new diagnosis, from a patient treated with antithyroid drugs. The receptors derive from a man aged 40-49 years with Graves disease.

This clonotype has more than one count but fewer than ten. The CDR3 DNA is TGTGCCAGCAGACCCCAGCCTTGGGACAATCAGCCCCAGCATTTT. Amino acids: CASRPQPWDNQPQHF. The chain employs TRBV6-1 and TRBJ1-5; no definite D call. Trimming removed 6 bases at V and 3 bases at J, with 15 bases between. Germline-derived CDR1 and CDR2 are MNHNS and SASEGT. CDR3 length equals 15 residues.

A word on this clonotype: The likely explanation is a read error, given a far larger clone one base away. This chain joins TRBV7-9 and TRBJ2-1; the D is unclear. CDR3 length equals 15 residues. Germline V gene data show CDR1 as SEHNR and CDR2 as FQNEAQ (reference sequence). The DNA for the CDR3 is TGCGCCAGCAGCCAAGATTCGTCTTTTCCCTACGAGCAGTTCTTC. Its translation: CASSQDSSFPYEQFF. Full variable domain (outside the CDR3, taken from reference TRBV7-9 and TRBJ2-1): DTGVSQNPRHKITKRGQNVTFRCDPISEHNRLYWYRQTLGQGPEFLTYFQNEAQLEKSRLLSDRFSAERPKGSFSTLEIQRTEQGDSAMYLCASSQDSSFPYEQFFGPGTRLTVL.

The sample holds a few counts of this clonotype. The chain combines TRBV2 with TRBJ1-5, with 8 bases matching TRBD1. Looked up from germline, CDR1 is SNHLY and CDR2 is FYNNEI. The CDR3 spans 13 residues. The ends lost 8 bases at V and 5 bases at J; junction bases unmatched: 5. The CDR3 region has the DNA TGTGCCAGCTGCAAGGACAGGGATCAGCCCCAGCATTTT. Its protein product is CASCKDRDQPQHF.

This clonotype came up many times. CDR3 DNA: TGTGCCAGCAGTTTAGCGAGCAGATCTTTACAGCCCCAGCATTTT. It is translated as CASSLASRSLQPQHF. The rearrangement uses TRBV28 and TRBJ1-5; D unclear. V was pared by 2 bases and J by 7 bases, with 15 bases between. Germline CDR1 reads MDHEN; CDR2 reads SYDVKM. CDR3 length: 15 residues.

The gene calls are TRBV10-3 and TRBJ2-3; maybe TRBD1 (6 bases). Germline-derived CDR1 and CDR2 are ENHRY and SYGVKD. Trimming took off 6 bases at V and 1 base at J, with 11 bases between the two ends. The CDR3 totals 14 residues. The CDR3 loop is CAIRDSLGTDTQYF. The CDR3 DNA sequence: TGTGCCATCAGGGACAGCCTCGGCACAGATACGCAGTATTTT.

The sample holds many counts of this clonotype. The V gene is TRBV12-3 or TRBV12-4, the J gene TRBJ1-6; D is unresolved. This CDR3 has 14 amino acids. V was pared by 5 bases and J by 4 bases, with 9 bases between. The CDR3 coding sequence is TGTGCCAGCAGTCGGACCCTTTATAATTCACCCCTCCACTTT. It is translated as CASSRTLYNSPLHF.

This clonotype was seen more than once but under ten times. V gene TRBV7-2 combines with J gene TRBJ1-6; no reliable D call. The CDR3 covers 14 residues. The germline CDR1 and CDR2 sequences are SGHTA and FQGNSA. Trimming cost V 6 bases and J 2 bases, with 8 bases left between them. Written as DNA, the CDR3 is TGTGCCAGCAGGTCTACACCCTATAATTCACCCCTCCACTTT. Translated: CASRSTPYNSPLHF. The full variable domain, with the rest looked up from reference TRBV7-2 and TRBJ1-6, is GAGVSQSPSNKVTEKGKDVELRCDPISGHTALYWYRQSLGQGLEFLIYFQGNSAPDKSGLPSDRFSAERTGGSVSTLTIQRTQQEDSAVYLCASRSTPYNSPLHFGNGTRLTVT.